This entry lists 12 T cell receptor beta chains sequenced from one sample in a study of cytomegalovirus exposure and HLA in healthy donors. The PCR was carried out with 60 Vbeta primers and 13 Jbeta primers. Clones were sequenced by immunoSEQ multiplex PCR, and TCRdb holds only the in-frame ones, with some missing. The sample holds some 130,000 clones, just under 85% seen once. Input material: PBMCs. The receptors here all came from a boy aged 2 to 10 in good health and CMV-seronegative.

This chain joins TRBV11-2 and TRBJ2-3; a possible D gene is TRBD1 (6 bases). The V end lost 1 base, the J end lost 2 bases, and 16 bases lay between the germline ends. The germline gives CDR1 SGHAT, CDR2 FQNNGV. There are 17 residues in the CDR3. CDR3 amino acids: CASSLGYRDIDTDTQYF. CDR3 DNA sequence: TGTGCCAGCAGCTTAGGGTACCGGGACATCGACACAGATACGCAGTATTTT.

The rearrangement links TRBV27 to TRBJ1-2, with TRBD1 matching 7 bases. Germline-derived CDR1 and CDR2 are MNHEY and SMNVEV (reference sequence). Germline trimming cut 5 bases from V and 3 bases from J; bases unmatched to any gene: 15. There are 17 residues in the CDR3. CDR3: CASSPLLGQAPYYGYTF. In DNA, the CDR3 is TGTGCCAGCAGTCCACTCCTCGGACAGGCCCCCTACTATGGCTACACCTTC.

This sequence joins TRBV11-2 and TRBJ2-7; possibly TRBD2 for D (5 bases). V was trimmed by 1 base and J by 2 bases, leaving 12 bases between them. Germline loops: CDR1 SGHAT, CDR2 FQNNGV. CDR3 length: 15 amino acids. CDR3 DNA sequence: TGTGCCAGCAGCTTAGGGGCGGGTGCTACCTACGAGCAGTACTTC. It specifies CASSLGAGATYEQYF.

This clone was detected only a few times. The chain is built from TRBV6-4 and TRBJ1-1; D may be TRBD1 (5 bases). The CDR3 is 14 amino acids. Germline lookup yields CDR1 MRHNA and CDR2 SNTAGT. Trimming stripped 3 bases from V and 1 base from J, with 9 bases between. CDR3 coding DNA: TGTGCCAGCAGTGAAACGGGGGAGAACACTGAAGCTTTCTTT. This sequence encodes CASSETGENTEAFF.

The rearrangement uses TRBV14 and TRBJ1-1; perhaps TRBD1 as D (6 bases). V gave up 1 base and J gave up 8 bases, with 11 bases separating them. Germline CDR1 is SGHDN and CDR2 is FVKESK. This CDR3 has 13 amino acids. The CDR3 region is CASSQGGRKEAFF. As DNA, the CDR3 is TGTGCCAGCAGCCAAGGGGGGCGAAAAGAAGCTTTCTTT.

V is TRBV27 and J is TRBJ1-5, with 8 bases identical to TRBD1. V was clipped by 4 bases and J by 6 bases; unmatched bases: 5. The CDR3 runs 14 residues. Germline V gene data show CDR1 as MNHEY and CDR2 as SMNVEV (reference sequence). Here the CDR3 reads CASSSRQGTQPQHF. For the CDR3, the DNA is TGTGCCAGCAGTTCCCGACAGGGGACTCAGCCCCAGCATTTT.

The chain employs TRBV7-3 and TRBJ2-1; 7 bases are shared with TRBD2. Unmatched junction bases numbered 5, after V lost 4 bases and J lost 2 bases. The CDR3 spans 15 residues. From germline, CDR1 is SGHTA and CDR2 FQGTGA. CDR3 DNA: TGTGCCAGCAGCTCAAAAGGGACTACCTACAATGAGCAGTTCTTC. It translates to CASSSKGTTYNEQFF.

This chain joins TRBV25-1 and TRBJ2-5; 7 nucleotides agree with TRBD1. The V segment lost 5 bases and the J segment 2 bases; nucleotides outside the gene matches: 11. The CDR3 is 16 residues long. From germline, CDR1 is MGHDK and CDR2 SYGVNS. The CDR3 loop is CASSPRHRGRQETQYF. The CDR3 nucleotides read TGTGCCAGCAGTCCTCGGCACAGGGGTCGGCAAGAGACCCAGTACTTC.

This chain's CDR3 is CASRKGADIQYF. The CDR3 nucleotides read TGTGCCAGCAGGAAGGGGGCAGACATTCAGTACTTC. The chain is built from TRBV6-1 and TRBJ2-4; 7 positions agree with TRBD1. J gave up 8 bases and V 6 bases, and 4 bases lay outside the gene matches. Germline CDR1 is MNHNS and CDR2 is SASEGT. The CDR3 consists of 12 residues.

With respect to this clone: Within the sample, other DNA sequences also encode this same CDR3. The chain couples TRBV4-1 to TRBJ1-5; D is unresolved. Trimming cost V 6 bases and J 5 bases, with 20 bases left between them. Looked up from germline, CDR1 is MGHRA and CDR2 is YSYEKL. The CDR3 covers 16 residues. The CDR3 loop is CASSQPTGGGYQPQHF. The CDR3 nucleotides read TGCGCCAGCAGTCAGCCAACGGGCGGAGGGTATCAGCCCCAGCATTTT.

Only a few counts were recorded for this clone. This chain joins TRBV5-6 and TRBJ2-7, with D possibly matching TRBD1 (6 bases). Trimming cost V 3 bases and J 6 bases, with 13 bases left between them. Germline assignment: CDR1 SGHDT and CDR2 YYEEEE. CDR3 length: 13 amino acids. In DNA form, the CDR3 reads TGTGCCAGCAGCTCACCGGGACAAGTCGAGCAGTACGTC. This encodes CASSSPGQVEQYV.

The rearrangement joins TRBV7-6 to TRBJ2-3, with 7 bases matching TRBD2. Trimming cost V 9 bases and J 3 bases; bases outside gene matches: 12. This CDR3 spans 15 amino acids. CDR1 is SGHVS, CDR2 FNYEAQ, per germline. CDR3 nucleotides: TGTGCCAGTACACTCATGGGGGGGGGAACAGATACGCAGTATTTT. Its protein is CASTLMGGGTDTQYF.